The next 18 T cell receptor beta chains were all read from a single sample in a study of OX40 agonist ivuxolimab in advanced cancers. Assay: immunoSEQ multiplex PCR; the TCRdb copy retains only in-frame clones and omits some. The table has around 67,000 clones, nearly 90% seen once. The sequences come from CD4+ or CD8+ T cells sorted from blood, collected in a trial of the OX40 agonist ivuxolimab. The source of these receptors is an adult with an advanced solid tumor such as melanoma, head and neck, liver or kidney cancer.

This chain uses TRBV4-3 with TRBJ1-3; 9 bases line up with TRBD1. The CDR3 runs to 15 residues. Germline values: CDR1 LGHNA, CDR2 YSLEER. V gave up 4 bases and J gave up 3 bases; unmatched junction bases: 4. The CDR3 DNA is TGCGCCAGCAGCCGCGGACAGGGGCTTGGAAACACCATATATTTT. Translating it yields CASSRGQGLGNTIYF.

This clone has a single count. The gene calls are TRBV5-6 and TRBJ2-5; D gene unclear. This CDR3 is built from 12 residues. V was pared by 2 bases and J by 2 bases, with 4 bases between. The germline V gene has CDR1 SGHDT and CDR2 YYEEEE. The CDR3 loop reads CASSLTQETQYF. CDR3 bases: TGTGCCAGCAGCTTAACTCAAGAGACCCAGTACTTC.

The chain combines TRBV5-1 with TRBJ2-1; TRBD2 matches 12 bases. The CDR3 consists of 15 residues. V lost 0 bases and J lost 8; bases outside the gene matches: 3. Germline CDR1 SGHRS, CDR2 YFSETQ. DNA for the CDR3: TGCGCCAGCAGCTTGGCACTAGCGGGAGGCCATGAGCAGTTCTTC. Encoded protein: CASSLALAGGHEQFF.

The chain uses TRBV14 and TRBJ2-7; D not certain. The CDR3 length is 13 residues. Trimming removed 0 bases at V and 3 bases at J, with 6 bases between. Germline loops: CDR1 SGHDN, CDR2 FVKESK. The CDR3 protein is CASSQEGHYEQYF. The CDR3 DNA is TGTGCCAGCAGCCAAGAGGGCCACTACGAGCAGTACTTC.

The chain couples TRBV7-2 to TRBJ2-5; TRBD2 might be the D (5 bases). The CDR3 is 16 amino acids. With 1 base removed from V and 5 bases from J, the gap between germline ends came to 17 bases. Germline values: CDR1 SGHTA, CDR2 FQGNSA. Here the CDR3 DNA reads TGTGCCAGCAGCTTAGTAGTTAGTTTTCGAGGGGAGACCCAGTACTTC. Residues: CASSLVVSFRGETQYF. The full variable domain, rest sourced from reference TRBV7-2 and TRBJ2-5, is GAGVSQSPSNKVTEKGKDVELRCDPISGHTALYWYRQSLGQGLEFLIYFQGNSAPDKSGLPSDRFSAERTGGSVSTLTIQRTQQEDSAVYLCASSLVVSFRGETQYFGPGTRLLVL.

The chain employs TRBV11-2 and TRBJ2-1; the match to TRBD2 covers 8 bases. V gave up 6 bases and J gave up 9 bases; unmatched junction bases: 4. This CDR3 comprises 12 residues. CDR1 is SGHAT and CDR2 is FQNNGV in the germline V gene. CDR3 residues: CASSFTSGEQFF. For the CDR3, the DNA is TGTGCCAGCAGTTTCACTAGCGGTGAGCAGTTCTTC.

The J gene is TRBJ2-5, the V gene TRBV2; D possibly corresponds to TRBD2 (6 bases). CDR1 is SNHLY and CDR2 is FYNNEI in the germline V gene. The CDR3 loop spans 13 amino acids. Trimming shortened V by 6 bases and J by 4 bases, and 12 bases separated the two germline ends. The CDR3 loop is CASSLGGRETQYF. The DNA of the CDR3 is TGTGCCAGCAGCCTGGGGGGTCGAGAGACCCAGTACTTC.

The chain is built from TRBV6-6 and TRBJ1-2, with 8 bases fitting TRBD1. V shed 4 bases, J shed 3 bases, and the junction held 4 bases outside the gene matches. This CDR3 spans 14 amino acids. Germline V lookup: CDR1 MNHNY, CDR2 SVGAGI (reference sequence). In nucleotides, the CDR3 is TGTGCCAGCAGTTTCGAGACAGGGGACTATGGCTACACCTTC. Translating it yields CASSFETGDYGYTF.

CDR3 loop: CASSQDRQGNTEAFF. DNA for the CDR3: TGCGCCAGCAGCCAAGATCGGCAGGGTAATACTGAAGCTTTCTTT. The V gene is TRBV4-1, the J gene TRBJ1-1, with D perhaps TRBD1 (5 bases). Germline V gene lookup returns CDR1 MGHRA and CDR2 YSYEKL. V gave up 0 bases and J gave up 5 bases, with 13 bases separating them. This CDR3 is built from 15 residues.

This clone is termed medium-sized (0.01 to 0.1%). The genes are TRBV4-3 and TRBJ1-1; D gene uncertain. The V and J ends lost 3 bases and 9 bases respectively, with 11 bases between them. The V gene's germline CDR1 is LGHNA and CDR2 YSLEER. The CDR3 runs to 12 residues. The CDR3 here is CASSHGPKQAFF. CDR3 in DNA: TGCGCCAGCAGCCACGGCCCCAAGCAAGCTTTCTTT.

As DNA, the CDR3 is TGTGCCAGCAGTGAACCACTAGCGGGGGGGCAATACGAGCAGTACTTC. Its protein product is CASSEPLAGGQYEQYF. This rearrangement joins TRBV6-1 to TRBJ2-7; 13 bases line up with TRBD2. The CDR3 has 16 amino acids. CDR1 is MNHNS, CDR2 SASEGT, per germline. V lost 2 bases and J lost 4; bases outside the gene matches: 5.

The chain combines TRBV6-6 with TRBJ1-3; TRBD1 agrees at 9 bases. J gave up 4 bases and V 1 base, and 5 bases lay outside the gene matches. This CDR3 contains 16 residues. Germline V gives CDR1 MNHNY, CDR2 SVGAGI (reference sequence). CDR3 loop: CASSYLQGARGNTIYF. DNA for the CDR3: TGTGCCAGCAGTTACTTACAGGGGGCGCGAGGAAACACCATATATTTT.

This clone was seen a single time. The CDR3 region has the DNA TGTGCCAGCAGTGCCCCCCCCGCGGGGGGGACGGATACGCAGTATTTT. Translated: CASSAPPAGGTDTQYF. The chain employs TRBV6-1 and TRBJ2-3; TRBD2 aligns across 9 bases. The CDR3 has 16 residues. The germline gives CDR1 MNHNS, CDR2 SASEGT. V lost 4 bases, J lost 6 bases, and 11 bases stayed unmatched.

This rearrangement joins TRBV5-6 to TRBJ2-2; 12 bases are shared with TRBD2. Germline trimming cut 5 bases from V and 2 bases from J; bases unmatched to any gene: 10. The CDR3 length is 18 residues. Germline CDR1 and CDR2: SGHDT and YYEEEE. This CDR3 is CASRSVGLAGRNTGELFF. In nucleotides, the CDR3 is TGTGCCAGCAGGAGCGTTGGACTAGCGGGAAGAAACACCGGGGAGCTGTTTTTT.

This chain joins TRBV21-1 and TRBJ2-5. TRBV21-1 is a recognized pseudogene. This CDR3 is 16 amino acids long. The CDR3 sequence: CASSKTDRPYQETQYF. As DNA, the CDR3 is TGTGCCAGCAGCAAAACCGACCGGCCGTACCAAGAGACCCAGTACTTC.

This clone was picked up one time. The CDR3 coding sequence is TGTGCCAGCAGCTTACAAGCGGGACCGTATAATGAGCAGTTCTTC. Translation gives CASSLQAGPYNEQFF. The chain has TRBV7-3 and TRBJ2-1; 7 bases agree with TRBD2. Trimming cost V 2 bases and J 7 bases; bases outside gene matches: 8. The CDR3 sequence is 15 residues long. Germline V lookup: CDR1 SGHTA, CDR2 FQGTGA.

The genes are TRBV14 and TRBJ2-5; D remains ambiguous. Germline V gene sequence: CDR1 SGHDN, CDR2 FVKESK. CDR3 length: 15 residues. V gave up 0 bases and J gave up 2 bases, with 10 bases separating them. The CDR3 here is CASSQDYWPQETQYF. The CDR3, as DNA: TGTGCCAGCAGCCAAGATTACTGGCCGCAAGAGACCCAGTACTTC.

This chain links TRBV19 with TRBJ1-2; D not certain. The V and J ends lost 3 bases and 0 bases respectively, with 20 bases between them. The CDR3 sequence is 18 residues long. Per germline, CDR1 LNHDA and CDR2 SQIVND (reference sequence). CDR3 loop: CASSISPHEGTANYGYTF. In nucleotides, the CDR3 is TGTGCCAGTAGTATCTCCCCCCATGAGGGTACGGCTAACTATGGCTACACCTTC.